This entry lists 6 T cell receptor beta chains sequenced from one sample in a study of T cells in Graves' hyperthyroidism and ophthalmopathy. Regions amplified from RNA transcripts were the TCR beta CDR3 regions. The HTBI primer set drove a first-round RT-PCR of the TCR CDR3. One entry per CDR3 protein, called by TCRdb with MiXCR from the multiplex PCR reads. The sample lists around 520,000 distinct CDR3 sequences, around 22% occurring once. Sequencing was done on a sample of blood. The receptors stem from a woman aged 25 to 39 with Graves' ophthalmopathy.

This clonotype was counted ten times or more. The J gene is TRBJ2-2, the V gene TRBV6-2 or TRBV6-3; D gene ambiguous. Trimming shortened V by 3 bases and J by 4 bases, and 3 bases separated the two germline ends. Germline V lookup: CDR1 MNHEY, CDR2 SVGEGT. The CDR3 loop spans 12 amino acids. The CDR3, as DNA: TGTGCCAGCAGTTATTCCACCGGGGAGCTGTTTTTT. Its protein product is CASSYSTGELFF.

J is TRBJ2-7 and V is TRBV27; 10 nucleotides align to TRBD1. The V and J ends lost 1 base and 4 bases, in that order; junction bases with no gene match: 10. CDR1 is MNHEY and CDR2 is SMNVEV in the germline V gene (reference sequence). This CDR3 has 17 amino acids. The DNA for the CDR3 is TGTGCCAGCAGTTTATACGCTGGGGGGGGACAGGGGTACGAGCAGTACTTC. Protein sequence: CASSLYAGGGQGYEQYF.

This clonotype has just a few counts. The CDR3 nucleotides read TGTGCCAGCAGCCAGGCAGGCTCTGATCAGCCCCAGCATTTT. Translating it yields CASSQAGSDQPQHF. This chain uses TRBV3-1 with TRBJ1-5; D remains unclear. CDR1 and CDR2 from the germline V gene are LGHDT and YNNKEL (reference sequence). The CDR3 loop spans 14 amino acids. Trimming pared 3 bases from V and 5 bases from J, leaving 11 bases between.

Ten or more counts support this clonotype. This sequence joins TRBV15 and TRBJ1-6; D remains unclear. V was clipped by 0 bases and J by 10 bases, with 13 bases between them. CDR3 size: 15 residues. The V gene's germline CDR1 is LNHNV and CDR2 YYDKDF (reference sequence). The CDR3 reads CATSRDLVLESPLHF. The CDR3 nucleotides read TGTGCCACCAGCAGAGATCTTGTACTGGAGTCACCCCTCCACTTT.

This clonotype was counted at least ten times. At one end the junction does not follow the germline gene, possibly because of a read error. This chain links TRBV15 with TRBJ1-1; 7 bases map to TRBD1. The CDR3 length is 13 residues. CDR1 is LNHNV, CDR2 YYDKDF, per germline (reference sequence). CDR3 in amino acids: CATSIQGGTETFF. The CDR3 nucleotides are TGTGCCACCAGCATCCAAGGGGGCACTGAAACTTTCTTT. Based on the CDR3 plus reference TRBV15 and TRBJ1-1, the full variable domain is DAMVIQNPRYQVTQFGKPVTLSCSQTLNHNVMYWYQQKSSQAPKLLFHYYDKDFNNEADTPDNFQSRRPNTSFCFLDIRSPGLGDTAMYLCATSIQGGTETFFGQGTRLTVV.

This clonotype was counted at least ten times. The genes are TRBV20-1 and TRBJ2-2, with D uncertain. There are 14 residues in the CDR3. The V gene lost 5 bases and the J gene lost 0 bases, with 10 bases spanning the gap. Germline loops: CDR1 DFQATT, CDR2 SNEGSKA (reference sequence). This CDR3 is CSAHSRTNTGELFF. CDR3 nucleotide sequence: TGCAGTGCTCACAGCAGGACGAACACCGGGGAGCTGTTTTTT.